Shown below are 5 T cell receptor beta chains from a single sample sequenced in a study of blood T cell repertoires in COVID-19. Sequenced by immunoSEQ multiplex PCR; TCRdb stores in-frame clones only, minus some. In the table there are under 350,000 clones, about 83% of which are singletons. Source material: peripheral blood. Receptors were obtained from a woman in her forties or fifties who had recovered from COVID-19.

CDR3 residues: CAWNPRDSLYEQFF. CDR3 sequence (DNA): TGTGCCTGGAACCCCCGGGACAGCCTGTATGAGCAGTTCTTC. V is TRBV30 and J is TRBJ2-1, with 7 bases that match TRBD1. The CDR3 is 14 residues long. The ends lost 4 bases at V and 8 bases at J; junction bases unmatched: 11. The germline V gene encodes CDR1 GTSNPN and CDR2 SVGIG (reference sequence).

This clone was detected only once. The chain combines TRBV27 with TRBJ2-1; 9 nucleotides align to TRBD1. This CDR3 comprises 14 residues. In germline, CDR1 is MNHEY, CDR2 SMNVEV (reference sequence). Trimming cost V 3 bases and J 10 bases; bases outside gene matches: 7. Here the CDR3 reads CASSFGDRAGEQFF. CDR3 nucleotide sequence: TGTGCCAGCAGTTTTGGGGACAGGGCCGGCGAGCAGTTCTTC.

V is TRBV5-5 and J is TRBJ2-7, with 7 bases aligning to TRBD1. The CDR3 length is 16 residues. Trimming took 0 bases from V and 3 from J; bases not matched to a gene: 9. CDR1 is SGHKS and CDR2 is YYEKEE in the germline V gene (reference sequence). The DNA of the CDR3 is TGTGCCAGCAGCTTGGGCGGTACAGGGGCCCTCTACGAGCAGTACTTC. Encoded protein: CASSLGGTGALYEQYF.

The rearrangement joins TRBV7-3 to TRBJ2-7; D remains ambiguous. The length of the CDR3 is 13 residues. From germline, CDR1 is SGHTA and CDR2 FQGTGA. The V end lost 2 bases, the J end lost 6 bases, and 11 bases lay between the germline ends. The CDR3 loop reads CASSLPGSGEQYF. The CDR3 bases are TGTGCCAGCAGCTTACCGGGTTCTGGCGAGCAGTACTTC. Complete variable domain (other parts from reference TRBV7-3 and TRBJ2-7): GAGVSQTPSNKVTEKGKYVELRCDPISGHTALYWYRQSLGQGPEFLIYFQGTGAADDSGLPNDRFFAVRPEGSVSTLKIQRTERGDSAVYLCASSLPGSGEQYFGPGTRLTVT.

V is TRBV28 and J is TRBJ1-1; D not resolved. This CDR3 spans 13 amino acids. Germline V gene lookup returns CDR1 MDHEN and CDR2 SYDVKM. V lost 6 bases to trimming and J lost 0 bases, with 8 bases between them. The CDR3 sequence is CASRFAMNTEAFF. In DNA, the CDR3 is TGTGCCAGCAGATTCGCGATGAACACTGAAGCTTTCTTT.